These 17 T cell receptor beta chains originate from one sample sequenced in a study of T-cell memory formation after mild COVID-19 (dated by TCRdb to the early 2020s). Libraries were built with 5' RACE. The run used an Illumina NovaSeq 6000. TCRdb handled the public reads itself, with Q25 trimming in fastp and clone calling in MiXCR, and kept productive beta chains. Rows with one shared CDR3 protein collapse into an entry with the most common genes and DNA. In this sample the table shows about 250,000 distinct CDR3 sequences, around 17% of which occur a single time. About 21% of the sample lies in the top ten. Sample: PBMCs or a T cell subset sorted from them (not recorded which). Receptors originate from a man aged 18 to 29 who had mild COVID-19 (a few samples of this study predate the infection). The sample titles of this study are shuffled in the database, so cell type and time point are left out; the donor was told from shared clones.

This clonotype was seen a handful of times. This chain links TRBV12-3 or TRBV12-4 with TRBJ1-6, with 11 nucleotides matching TRBD1. V dropped 5 bases and J dropped 8; count of bases not matched to a gene: 8. CDR3 length equals 16 residues. CDR3 nucleotides: TGTGCCAGCAGTCTCGTAGGACAGGGGGCGTATTCACCCCTCCACTTT. This codes for CASSLVGQGAYSPLHF.

The V gene is TRBV7-2, the J gene TRBJ2-5; D might be TRBD1 (5 bases). CDR3 length equals 17 residues. V was trimmed by 3 bases and J by 5 bases, leaving 22 bases between them. The germline V gene has CDR1 SGHTA and CDR2 FQGNSA. The chain's CDR3 is CASSLQPWGGFGETQYF. CDR3 DNA: TGTGCCAGCAGCTTGCAGCCGTGGGGCGGTTTTGGGGAGACCCAGTACTTC.

The chain couples TRBV5-1 to TRBJ2-6; maybe TRBD1 (5 bases). CDR1 is SGHRS and CDR2 is YFSETQ in the germline V gene. The CDR3 consists of 17 residues. The ends were cut back, 8 bases at V and 0 bases at J, with 18 bases in the middle. As DNA, the CDR3 is TGCGCCAGAGACCAGGGATCCCCCCGCTCTGGGGCCAACGTCCTGACTTTC. Translated, it gives CARDQGSPRSGANVLTF.

This clonotype was detected a few times. The chain links TRBV4-2 to TRBJ2-3; 9 nucleotides match TRBD2. Trimming removed 5 bases from V and 1 base from J; junction bases left unmatched: 4. The CDR3 extends over 15 amino acids. CDR1 and CDR2 from the germline V gene are LGHNA and YNFKEQ. CDR3 bases: TGTGCCAGCAGCTCGCGGGGGGGCGGCACAGATACGCAGTATTTT. Encoded protein: CASSSRGGGTDTQYF.

This clonotype was counted ten times or more. The chain is built from TRBV18 and TRBJ2-3; no definite D call. Trimming removed 3 bases from V and 3 bases from J, with 4 bases in between. CDR1 KGHSH and CDR2 LQKENI come from the germline V gene. The CDR3 extends over 12 amino acids. The CDR3 loop is CASSPGTDTQYF. The CDR3 region has the DNA TGTGCCAGCTCACCGGGGACAGATACGCAGTATTTT. Complete variable domain (other parts from reference TRBV18 and TRBJ2-3): NAGVMQNPRHLVRRRGQEARLRCSPMKGHSHVYWYRQLPEEGLKFMVYLQKENIIDESGMPKERFSAEFPKEGPSILRIQQVVRGDSAAYFCASSPGTDTQYFGPGTRLTVL.

V and J are TRBV7-9 and TRBJ2-5, with TRBD1 matching 7 bases. Germline loops: CDR1 SEHNR, CDR2 FQNEAQ (reference sequence). Trimming removed 1 base from V and 3 bases from J; junction bases left unmatched: 5. The CDR3 sequence is 15 residues long. CDR3 sequence: CASSLEGGAKETQYF. The CDR3 DNA follows: TGTGCCAGCAGCTTAGAAGGGGGCGCGAAAGAGACCCAGTACTTC.

Of note for this clonotype: A read error may be the cause here, since a much bigger clone is one base away. Given the absence of the conserved phenylalanine or tryptophan at the CDR3 end, a read error is likely. The V call is TRBV7-2, the J call TRBJ2-3; 8 nucleotides agree with TRBD2. The CDR3 has 15 amino acids. V lost 1 base to trimming and J lost 3 bases; unmatched junction nucleotides: 3. CDR1 and CDR2 (germline): SGHTA, FQGNSA. The CDR3 bases are TGTGCCAGCAGCTTAGTAGCGGGGAGGACAGATACGCAGTATTGT. Its translation is CASSLVAGRTDTQYC.

This clonotype was seen only a few times. The V call is TRBV7-8, the J call TRBJ1-2, with unresolved D. The CDR3 loop spans 16 amino acids. The germline V and J ends were trimmed by 0 bases and 4 bases, with 15 bases remaining between them. Germline V gives CDR1 SGHVS, CDR2 FQNEAQ. CDR3 in amino acids: CASSLARTGVVYGYTF. The CDR3 region has the DNA TGTGCCAGCAGCTTAGCGCGCACGGGAGTCGTCTATGGCTACACCTTC.

The table lists this clonotype with a few counts. The genes are TRBV28 and TRBJ2-3; 8 bases fit TRBD2. The V segment lost 7 bases and the J segment 0 bases; nucleotides outside the gene matches: 15. The CDR3 extends over 18 amino acids. CDR1 and CDR2 (germline): MDHEN, SYDVKM. CDR3 sequence reads: CASNVPGLGAASTDTQYF. The DNA for the CDR3 is TGTGCCAGCAACGTACCGGGACTAGGGGCGGCTAGCACAGATACGCAGTATTTT.

A few counts support this clonotype. This rearrangement joins TRBV9 to TRBJ2-7, with D possibly matching TRBD2 (6 bases). Germline CDR1 SGDLS, CDR2 YYNGEE. The CDR3 covers 14 residues. Trimming shortened V by 4 bases and J by 0 bases, and 11 bases separated the two germline ends. CDR3 amino acids: CASSFRDSSYEQYF. CDR3 nucleotide sequence: TGTGCCAGCAGCTTCCGGGACTCCTCCTACGAGCAGTACTTC. The full variable domain, rest sourced from reference TRBV9 and TRBJ2-7, is DSGVTQTPKHLITATGQRVTLRCSPRSGDLSVYWYQQSLDQGLQFLIQYYNGEERAKGNILERFSAQQFPDLHSELNLSSLELGDSALYFCASSFRDSSYEQYFGPGTRLTVT.

A few counts support this clonotype. The CDR3 coding sequence is TGCGCCAGCAGCCCCAGGCGAGGGGGCAATTCACCCCTCCACTTT. It is translated as CASSPRRGGNSPLHF. The V and J genes are TRBV4-1 and TRBJ1-6; TRBD1 matches 7 bases. Per germline, CDR1 MGHRA and CDR2 YSYEKL. The CDR3 is 15 amino acids. The V gene end was trimmed by 4 bases and the J gene end by 7 bases; junction bases not matched to a gene: 7.

V gene TRBV7-3 combines with J gene TRBJ1-6, with 7 bases matching TRBD1. The CDR3 has 15 residues. V lost 1 base and J lost 10; bases outside the gene matches: 7. Germline values: CDR1 SGHTA, CDR2 FQGTGA. CDR3 amino acids: CASSLKGASGSPLHF. The CDR3 DNA sequence: TGTGCCAGCAGCTTAAAGGGGGCCTCGGGATCACCCCTCCACTTT.

This chain joins TRBV4-3 and TRBJ2-1; 9 nucleotides agree with TRBD2. V shed 1 base, J shed 7 bases, and the junction held 8 bases outside the gene matches. Looked up from germline, CDR1 is LGHNA and CDR2 is YSLEER. The CDR3 sequence is 16 residues long. CDR3 loop: CASSQVEAGGSNEQFF. DNA of the CDR3: TGCGCCAGCAGCCAAGTAGAAGCGGGGGGTTCGAATGAGCAGTTCTTC.

This clonotype has more than one count but fewer than ten. The chain joins TRBV6-1 to TRBJ1-5; 11 positions match TRBD1. CDR3 length: 17 amino acids. The germline V gene has CDR1 MNHNS and CDR2 SASEGT. Trimming took 5 bases from V and 0 from J; bases not matched to a gene: 6. This CDR3 is CASSRTGGGGSNQPQHF. The CDR3, as DNA: TGTGCCAGCAGTAGGACAGGGGGCGGTGGTAGCAATCAGCCCCAGCATTTT.

This rearrangement joins TRBV4-2 to TRBJ2-2, with D unresolved. CDR1 is LGHNA, CDR2 YNFKEQ, per germline. The length of the CDR3 is 14 residues. The V end lost 0 bases, the J end lost 4 bases, and 6 bases lay between the germline ends. CDR3 nucleotide sequence: TGTGCCAGCAGCCAAGATAAATCCACCGGGGAGCTGTTTTTT. Its protein is CASSQDKSTGELFF.

The gene calls are TRBV4-3 and TRBJ1-4, with TRBD1 matching 8 bases. This CDR3 is built from 21 residues. After removal of 2 bases from V and 8 bases from J, the junction contained 25 bases not matched to a gene. From germline, CDR1 is LGHNA and CDR2 YSLEER. CDR3 in amino acids: CASSQLLLSGGSTGGYEKLFF. In DNA, the CDR3 is TGCGCCAGCAGCCAACTACTCCTCTCAGGGGGCAGTACCGGTGGTTACGAAAAACTGTTTTTT.

This clonotype was seen a few times. The chain carries TRBV29-1 and TRBJ1-3, with D hard to call. The V and J ends lost 6 bases and 3 bases respectively, with 18 bases between them. Per germline, CDR1 SQVTM and CDR2 ANQGSEA. CDR3 length: 15 residues. This CDR3 is CSVGGLSGIGNTIYF. CDR3 DNA: TGCAGCGTGGGCGGTTTGTCGGGGATTGGAAACACCATATATTTT.